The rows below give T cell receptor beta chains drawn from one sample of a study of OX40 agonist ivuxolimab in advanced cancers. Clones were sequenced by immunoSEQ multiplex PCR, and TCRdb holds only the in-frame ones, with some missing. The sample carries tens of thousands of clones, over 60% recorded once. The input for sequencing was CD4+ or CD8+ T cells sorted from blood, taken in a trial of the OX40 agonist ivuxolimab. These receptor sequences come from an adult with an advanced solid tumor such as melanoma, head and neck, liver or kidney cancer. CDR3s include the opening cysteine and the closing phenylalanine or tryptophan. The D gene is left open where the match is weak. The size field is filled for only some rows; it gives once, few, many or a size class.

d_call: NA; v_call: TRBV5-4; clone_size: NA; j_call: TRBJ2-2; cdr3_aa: CASSFGTSNTGELFF; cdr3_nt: TGTGCCAGCAGCTTCGGGACATCGAACACCGGGGAGCTGTTTTTT
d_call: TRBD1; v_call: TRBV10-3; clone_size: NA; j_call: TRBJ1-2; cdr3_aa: CAISEGTGVFEGYTF; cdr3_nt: TGTGCCATCAGTGAGGGGACAGGGGTGTTCGAAGGCTACACCTTC
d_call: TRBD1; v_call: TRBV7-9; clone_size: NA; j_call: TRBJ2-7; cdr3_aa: CASSRTGGFYEQYF; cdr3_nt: TGTGCCAGCAGCAGGACAGGGGGATTCTACGAGCAGTACTTC
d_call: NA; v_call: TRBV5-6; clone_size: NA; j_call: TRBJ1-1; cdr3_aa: CASSQAFF; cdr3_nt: TGTGCCAGCAGCCAAGCTTTCTTT
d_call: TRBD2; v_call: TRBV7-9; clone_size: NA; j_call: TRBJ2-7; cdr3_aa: CAAESRLAGGYEQYF; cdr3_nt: TGTGCGGCGGAAAGCCGGCTAGCGGGGGGGTACGAGCAGTACTTC
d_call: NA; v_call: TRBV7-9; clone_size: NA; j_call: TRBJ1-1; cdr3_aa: CASSLLGGSEAFF; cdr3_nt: TGTGCCAGCAGCTTACTAGGGGGTAGTGAAGCTTTCTTT
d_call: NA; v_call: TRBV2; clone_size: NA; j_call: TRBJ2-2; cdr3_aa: CASSVRQGGTGELFF; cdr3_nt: TGTGCCAGCAGTGTTCGGCAGGGCGGAACCGGGGAGCTGTTTTTT
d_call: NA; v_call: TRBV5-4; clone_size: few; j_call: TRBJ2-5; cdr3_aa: CASSLEGWALETQYF; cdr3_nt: TGTGCCAGCAGCTTGGAGGGGTGGGCCCTAGAGACCCAGTACTTC
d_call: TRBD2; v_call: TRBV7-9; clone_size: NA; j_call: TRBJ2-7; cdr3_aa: CASSHRGGYEQYF; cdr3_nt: TGTGCCAGCAGCCACCGGGGGGGCTACGAGCAGTACTTC
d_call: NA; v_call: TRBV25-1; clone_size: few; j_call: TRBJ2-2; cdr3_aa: CASSDWAGRTGELFF; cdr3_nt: TGTGCCAGCAGTGATTGGGCAGGGCGCACCGGGGAGCTGTTTTTT
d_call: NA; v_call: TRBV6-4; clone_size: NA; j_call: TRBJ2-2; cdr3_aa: CASRVRGNTGELFF; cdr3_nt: TGTGCCAGCCGAGTGCGGGGGAACACCGGGGAGCTGTTTTTT
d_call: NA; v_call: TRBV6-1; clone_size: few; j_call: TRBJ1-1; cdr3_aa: CASSQTGNTEAFF; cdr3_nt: TGTGCCAGCAGCCAGACAGGGAACACTGAAGCTTTCTTT
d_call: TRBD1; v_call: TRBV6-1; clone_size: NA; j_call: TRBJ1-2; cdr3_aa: CASSTGVNYGYTF; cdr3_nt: TGTGCCAGCAGCACAGGGGTTAACTATGGCTACACCTTC
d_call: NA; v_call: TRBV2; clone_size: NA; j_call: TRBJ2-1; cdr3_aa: CASSVEAAGVEQFF; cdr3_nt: TGTGCCAGCAGTGTGGAAGCCGCCGGGGTGGAGCAGTTCTTC
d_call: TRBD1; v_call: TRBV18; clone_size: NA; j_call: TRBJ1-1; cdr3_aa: CASKGQGLTEAFF; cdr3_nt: TGTGCCAGCAAAGGACAGGGACTTACTGAAGCTTTCTTT
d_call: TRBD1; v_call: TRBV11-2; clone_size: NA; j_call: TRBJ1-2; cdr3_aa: CASSFTGENYGYTF; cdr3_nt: TGTGCCAGCAGCTTTACAGGGGAAAACTATGGCTACACCTTC
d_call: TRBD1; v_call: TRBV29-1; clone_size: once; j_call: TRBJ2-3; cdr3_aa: CSGGQGARADTQYF; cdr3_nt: TGCAGCGGCGGACAGGGGGCGCGGGCAGATACGCAGTATTTT
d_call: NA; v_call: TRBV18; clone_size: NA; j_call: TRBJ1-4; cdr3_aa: CASSPPGLATNEKLFF; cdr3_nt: TGTGCCAGCTCACCACCCGGGCTTGCAACTAATGAAAAACTGTTTTTT
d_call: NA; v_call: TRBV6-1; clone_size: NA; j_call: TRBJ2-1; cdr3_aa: CASSESPGTIINEQFF; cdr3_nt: TGTGCCAGCAGTGAAAGTCCCGGGACGATTATCAATGAGCAGTTCTTC
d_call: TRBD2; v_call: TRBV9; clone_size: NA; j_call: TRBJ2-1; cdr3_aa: CASSADPGLAEGVTYNEQFF; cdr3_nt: TGTGCCAGCAGCGCCGACCCGGGACTAGCGGAAGGGGTAACCTACAATGAGCAGTTCTTC
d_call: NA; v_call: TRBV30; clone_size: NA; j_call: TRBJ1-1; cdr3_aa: CAWSAGRNTEAFF; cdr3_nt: TGTGCCTGGAGTGCCGGGAGAAACACTGAAGCTTTCTTT
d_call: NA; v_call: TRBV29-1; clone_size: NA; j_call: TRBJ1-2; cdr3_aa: CSVDWGADNNYGYTF; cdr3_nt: TGCAGCGTTGATTGGGGGGCTGATAACAACTATGGCTACACCTTC